What follows are 25 T cell receptor beta chains derived from one specimen sequenced in a study of blood T cell dynamics during melanoma immunotherapy. Time point indicated: week 3, after first cycle of checkpoint inhibitor. TCRdb's table, derived via immunoSEQ multiplex PCR, lists solely in-frame clones and lacks some. The table has some 14,000 clones, 70% to 90% seen once. The sample in question was blood, obtained from a patient treated with checkpoint blockade. The receptors stem from a human donor with melanoma.

The rearrangement joins TRBV5-4 to TRBJ1-1; D is undetermined. CDR1 and CDR2 from the germline V gene are SGHNT and YYREEE (reference sequence). Trimming stripped 6 bases from V and 10 bases from J, with 22 bases between. This CDR3 is built from 14 residues. CDR3 nucleotide sequence: TGTGCCAGCATGGAATGGGCGGAGCTCAGTATAGCTTTCTTT. It encodes CASMEWAELSIAFF.

This chain uses TRBV28 with TRBJ2-2; TRBD2 might be the D (6 bases). From germline, CDR1 is MDHEN and CDR2 SYDVKM. The CDR3 contains 14 residues. Trimming removed 6 bases from V and 5 bases from J, with 13 bases in between. The CDR3 nucleotides are TGTGCCAGCAGATCTGGAGGGAGTACCGGGGAGCTGTTTTTT. Translation: CASRSGGSTGELFF.

This chain uses TRBV27 with TRBJ1-5; unclear D gene. Trimming left V 3 bases short and J 9 bases short, with 9 bases between. The germline V gene encodes CDR1 MNHEY and CDR2 SMNVEV (reference sequence). CDR3 length: 12 amino acids. The CDR3 is CASSFFSGPQHF. The CDR3 DNA reads TGTGCCAGCAGTTTCTTTAGTGGGCCCCAGCATTTT.

This chain connects TRBV13 to TRBJ2-5; the D gene is possibly TRBD1 (6 bases). The CDR3 extends over 17 amino acids. CDR1 is PRHDT, CDR2 FYEKMQ, per germline (reference sequence). The V end was cut by 0 bases, the J end by 5 bases, with 19 bases between. The CDR3 reads CASSLGLRGRGAETQYF. DNA for the CDR3: TGTGCCAGCAGCTTAGGCCTCAGGGGCAGGGGTGCCGAGACCCAGTACTTC.

V is TRBV28 and J is TRBJ2-1; 8 bases map to TRBD1. The germline gives CDR1 MDHEN, CDR2 SYDVKM. The CDR3 is 16 amino acids. With 4 bases clipped from V and 8 bases from J, the junction kept 13 bases outside the gene matches. The CDR3 protein is CASSSSGTGLIYEQFF. DNA of the CDR3: TGTGCCAGCAGTTCCTCCGGGACAGGTTTAATCTATGAGCAGTTCTTC.

The chain recombines TRBV6-4 with TRBJ1-4; D gene uncertain. V lost 2 bases and J 4 bases, leaving 8 bases between the germline ends. Per the germline V gene, CDR1 is MRHNA and CDR2 is SNTAGT. The CDR3 is made up of 14 amino acids. The CDR3 loop is CASSDGQINEKLFF. The CDR3 DNA sequence: TGTGCCAGCAGTGACGGGCAGATTAATGAAAAACTGTTTTTT.

The chain recombines TRBV27 with TRBJ2-7; the match to TRBD1 covers 8 bases. This CDR3 has 14 residues. Losses at the gene ends were 3 bases for V and 1 base for J; bases not matched to a gene: 2. Germline values: CDR1 MNHEY, CDR2 SMNVEV (reference sequence). The CDR3 DNA sequence: TGTGCCAGCAGTTTGACAGGGGCGTCCTACGAGCAGTACTTC. It specifies CASSLTGASYEQYF.

V gene TRBV5-4 combines with J gene TRBJ2-1; 8 bases map to TRBD2. The CDR3 is 15 amino acids. From germline, CDR1 is SGHNT and CDR2 YYREEE (reference sequence). V lost 0 bases and J lost 8; bases outside the gene matches: 7. CDR3 nucleotides: TGTGCCAGCAGCTTGGTGGTAGCGGGAACCGATGAGCAGTTCTTC. Translated, it gives CASSLVVAGTDEQFF. The full variable domain, rest sourced from reference TRBV5-4 and TRBJ2-1, is ETGVTQSPTHLIKTRGQQVTLRCSSQSGHNTVSWYQQALGQGPQFIFQYYREEENGRGNFPPRFSGLQFPNYSSELNVNALELDDSALYLCASSLVVAGTDEQFFGPGTRLTVL.

The V gene is TRBV30, the J gene TRBJ2-5; possible D gene TRBD1, 6 bases. V shed 1 base and J shed 5 bases, with 11 bases lying between them. Germline V gives CDR1 GTSNPN, CDR2 SVGIG (reference sequence). This CDR3 is 13 amino acids long. The chain's CDR3 is CAWSARQDETQYF. The CDR3 nucleotides read TGTGCCTGGAGTGCCCGACAGGACGAGACCCAGTACTTC.

The CDR3 DNA follows: TGCGCCAGCAGCTCCCCAGGTAAAGGGGACTATGGCTACACCTTC. Translated: CASSSPGKGDYGYTF. The rearrangement joins TRBV5-1 to TRBJ1-2, with D possibly matching TRBD1 (5 bases). This CDR3 contains 15 residues. V was shortened by 3 bases and J by 3 bases, with 15 bases between the two germline ends. Germline CDR1 SGHRS, CDR2 YFSETQ.

The chain couples TRBV6-5 to TRBJ2-7; 10 bases align to TRBD2. Germline lookup yields CDR1 MNHEY and CDR2 SVGAGI. The CDR3 extends over 14 amino acids. Trimming at V came to 2 bases and at J to 6 bases, leaving 4 bases not matched to a gene. CDR3 in DNA: TGTGCCAGCAGTTACGCTAGCGGGAGTACCGAGCAGTACTTC. Protein product: CASSYASGSTEQYF.

This chain links TRBV7-6 with TRBJ2-7, with D unresolved. This CDR3 is 13 amino acids long. Germline loops: CDR1 SGHVS, CDR2 FNYEAQ. Trimming took off 1 base at V and 3 bases at J, with 7 bases between the two ends. As DNA, the CDR3 is TGTGCCAGCAGCTTAGAGGCCGGCTACGAGCAGTACTTC. This gives the protein CASSLEAGYEQYF.

This sequence joins TRBV5-8 and TRBJ2-7; 10 bases map to TRBD1. This CDR3 contains 15 residues. Germline V gene sequence: CDR1 SGHTS, CDR2 YDEGEE. Trimming took 3 bases from V and 5 from J; bases not matched to a gene: 8. CDR3 region: CASSSGTGEIHEQYF. For the CDR3, the DNA is TGTGCCAGCAGCTCCGGGACAGGGGAAATCCACGAGCAGTACTTC.

This chain uses TRBV14 with TRBJ2-1; 11 bases are shared with TRBD1. CDR3 size: 17 residues. The J segment lost 1 base and the V segment lost 3 bases, leaving 5 bases of the junction unmatched. Germline lookup yields CDR1 SGHDN and CDR2 FVKESK. The CDR3 region has the DNA TGTGCCAGCAGCCACCGGGACAGGGGGACGTCCTACAATGAGCAGTTCTTC. This encodes CASSHRDRGTSYNEQFF.

This clone qualifies as medium-sized. The genes are TRBV28 and TRBJ2-1; D might be TRBD1 (5 bases). Between the trimmed V and J ends, which lost 10 bases and 3 bases, there was a span of 10 bases. Germline CDR1 and CDR2: MDHEN and SYDVKM. There are 12 residues in the CDR3. The CDR3 loop reads CATKGIYNEQFF. CDR3 coding DNA: TGTGCCACAAAGGGGATCTACAATGAGCAGTTCTTC.

This rearrangement joins TRBV25-1 to TRBJ2-5, with TRBD1 as a possible D gene (5 bases). Trimming cost V 1 base and J 5 bases, with 11 bases left between them. This CDR3 spans 14 amino acids. Germline values: CDR1 MGHDK, CDR2 SYGVNS. The CDR3 here is CASSESGRVETQYF. CDR3 nucleotides: TGTGCCAGCAGTGAATCGGGCAGGGTGGAGACCCAGTACTTC.

The V gene is TRBV28, the J gene TRBJ1-2, with D unresolved. Germline assignment: CDR1 MDHEN and CDR2 SYDVKM. Trimming stripped 6 bases from V and 3 bases from J, with 14 bases between. The CDR3 loop spans 14 amino acids. The CDR3 protein is CASRWRAVDYGYTF. DNA for the CDR3: TGTGCCAGCAGATGGAGGGCGGTCGACTATGGCTACACCTTC.

J is TRBJ1-5 and V is TRBV27; D is possibly TRBD1 (5 bases). Germline V CDR1 and CDR2: MNHEY, SMNVEV (reference sequence). V shed 2 bases and J shed 6 bases, with 8 bases lying between them. The CDR3 is 13 amino acids. CDR3 coding DNA: TGTGCCAGCAGTTTACGGGGCGGTCAGCCCCAGCATTTT. Amino acid sequence: CASSLRGGQPQHF.

The rearrangement links TRBV4-1 to TRBJ1-2; 8 bases match TRBD1. V lost 0 bases, J lost 7 bases, and 10 bases stayed unmatched. The CDR3 consists of 16 residues. Germline CDR1 MGHRA, CDR2 YSYEKL. As DNA, the CDR3 is TGCGCCAGCAGCCAAGATCGGGGACAGGAGGAAGGTGGCTACACCTTC. Translated: CASSQDRGQEEGGYTF.

The CDR3 DNA reads TGTGCCAGCAGCATGCCTCTCGAGCGGGAGCCCTATTCCTACAATGAGCAGTTCTTC. This encodes CASSMPLEREPYSYNEQFF. The chain joins TRBV5-4 to TRBJ2-1; the match to TRBD2 covers 8 bases. Germline trimming cut 4 bases from V and 1 base from J; bases unmatched to any gene: 16. Germline lookup yields CDR1 SGHNT and CDR2 YYREEE (reference sequence). This CDR3 is 19 amino acids long.

V is TRBV7-6 and J is TRBJ1-2; weak D call: TRBD1 (6 bases). Germline V gene lookup returns CDR1 SGHVS and CDR2 FNYEAQ. V was trimmed by 4 bases and J by 4 bases, leaving 19 bases between them. The CDR3 extends over 16 amino acids. The CDR3 sequence: CASSSAGAATFYGYTF. As DNA, the CDR3 is TGTGCCAGCAGCTCAGCAGGGGCAGCCACCTTCTATGGCTACACCTTC.

This clone has more than one count but fewer than ten. This chain joins TRBV30 and TRBJ1-1; D gene uncertain. CDR1 is GTSNPN and CDR2 is SVGIG in the germline V gene (reference sequence). V dropped 5 bases and J dropped 11 bases, with 12 bases sitting between them. The CDR3 is made up of 10 amino acids. The CDR3 loop is CAWVGSRAFF. CDR3 in DNA: TGTGCCTGGGTAGGGTCGCGGGCTTTCTTT.

The chain recombines TRBV7-2 with TRBJ1-3; D possibly corresponds to TRBD1 (5 bases). The V and J ends lost 0 bases and 0 bases respectively, with 12 bases between them. The CDR3 contains 17 residues. Germline V CDR1 and CDR2: SGHTA, FQGNSA. The CDR3 here is CASSLAGQLGSGNTIYF. The CDR3, as DNA: TGTGCCAGCAGCTTAGCGGGGCAGCTTGGCTCTGGAAACACCATATATTTT.

The rearrangement joins TRBV6-6 to TRBJ2-1; 16 positions match TRBD2. V lost 4 bases, J lost 9 bases, and 3 bases stayed unmatched. The CDR3 runs to 15 residues. Germline lookup yields CDR1 MNHNY and CDR2 SVGAGI (reference sequence). The CDR3 loop is CASSFGTSGRGEQFF. The CDR3 region has the DNA TGTGCCAGCAGTTTCGGGACTAGCGGGAGGGGTGAGCAGTTCTTC.

The chain combines TRBV4-3 with TRBJ2-7; D not certain. V dropped 0 bases and J dropped 3 bases, with 12 bases sitting between them. This CDR3 comprises 15 residues. The germline V gene encodes CDR1 LGHNA and CDR2 YSLEER. Here the CDR3 DNA reads TGCGCCAGCAGCCAAGAACCCCATTCGTTCTACGAGCAGTACTTC. This gives the protein CASSQEPHSFYEQYF.